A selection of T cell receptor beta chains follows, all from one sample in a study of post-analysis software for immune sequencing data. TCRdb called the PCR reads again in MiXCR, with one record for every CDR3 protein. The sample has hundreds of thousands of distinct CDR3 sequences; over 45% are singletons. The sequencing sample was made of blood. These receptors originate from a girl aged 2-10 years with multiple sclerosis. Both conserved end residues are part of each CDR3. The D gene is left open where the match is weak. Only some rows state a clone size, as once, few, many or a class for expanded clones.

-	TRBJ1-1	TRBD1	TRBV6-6	CASILDRAHTEAFF	TGTGCCAGCATCTTAGACAGGGCCCACACTGAAGCTTTCTTT
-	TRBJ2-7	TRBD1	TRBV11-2	CASRKSYGQGAHEQYF	TGTGCCAGCAGAAAATCGTACGGACAGGGGGCCCACGAGCAGTACTTC
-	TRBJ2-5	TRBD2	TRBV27	CASSPAFSGGAETQYF	TGTGCCAGCAGTCCTGCATTTAGCGGGGGGGCAGAGACCCAGTACTTC
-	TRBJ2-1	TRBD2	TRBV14	CASDGTSGANEQFF	TGTGCCAGCGACGGGACTAGCGGGGCCAATGAGCAGTTCTTC
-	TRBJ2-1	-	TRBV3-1	CASSHLGRRGDEQFF	TGTGCCAGCAGCCACCTGGGACGGAGAGGGGATGAGCAGTTCTTC
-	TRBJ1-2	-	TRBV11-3	CASSLEAGYGYTF	TGTGCCAGCAGCTTAGAGGCAGGCTATGGCTACACCTTC
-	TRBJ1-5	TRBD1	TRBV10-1	CASSEMGQESNQPQHF	TGCGCCAGCAGTGAAATGGGACAGGAAAGCAATCAGCCCCAGCATTTT
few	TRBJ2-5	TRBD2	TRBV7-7	CASSLKTSGSETQYF	TGTGCTAGCAGCTTAAAGACTAGCGGGAGTGAGACCCAGTACTTC
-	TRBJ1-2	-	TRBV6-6	CASSYSQGNYGYTF	TGTGCCAGCAGTTACAGTCAAGGAAACTATGGCTACACCTTC
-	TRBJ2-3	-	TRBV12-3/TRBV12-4	CASTPGHRADTQYF	TGTGCCAGCACCCCGGGCCACAGGGCAGATACGCAGTATTTT
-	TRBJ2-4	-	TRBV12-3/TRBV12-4	CASSPRDWRNIQYF	TGTGCCAGCAGCCCCCGGGACTGGAGAAACATTCAGTACTTC
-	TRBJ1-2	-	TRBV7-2	CASSLSQGGYGYTF	TGTGCCAGCAGCTTATCGCAGGGTGGCTATGGCTACACCTTC
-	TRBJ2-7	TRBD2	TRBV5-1	CASSARTSGTVGYEQYF	TGCGCCAGCAGCGCGCGGACTAGCGGGACTGTTGGCTACGAGCAGTACTTC
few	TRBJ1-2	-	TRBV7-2	CASSLEIDRRNGYTF	TGTGCCAGCAGCTTGGAAATAGACCGGAGGAATGGCTACACCTTC
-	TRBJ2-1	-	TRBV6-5	CASSYKRQLEPYNEQFF	TGTGCCAGCAGTTACAAACGACAGTTAGAGCCCTACAATGAGCAGTTCTTC
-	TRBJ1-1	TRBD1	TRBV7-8	CASSAVTGDTEAFF	TGTGCCAGCAGCGCCGTGACAGGGGACACTGAAGCTTTCTTT
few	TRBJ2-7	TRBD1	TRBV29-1	CSVGQGGVEQYF	TGCAGCGTTGGACAGGGTGGGGTCGAGCAGTACTTC
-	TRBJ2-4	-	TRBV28	CASSFLEGRIKNIQYF	TGTGCCAGCAGTTTTTTGGAGGGGCGGATCAAAAACATTCAGTACTTC
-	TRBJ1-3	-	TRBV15	CATSRDRASGNTIYF	TGTGCCACCAGCAGAGATAGAGCCTCTGGAAACACCATATATTTT
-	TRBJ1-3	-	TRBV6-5	CASSSAGTGNTIYF	TGTGCCAGCAGTTCGGCAGGGACTGGAAACACCATATATTTT
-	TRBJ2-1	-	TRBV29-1	CSVEEVAQENEQFF	TGCAGCGTTGAAGAAGTAGCGCAGGAGAATGAGCAGTTCTTC
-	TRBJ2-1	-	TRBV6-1	CASSEEGLLNEQFF	TGTGCCAGCAGTGAGGAGGGTCTACTAAATGAGCAGTTCTTC
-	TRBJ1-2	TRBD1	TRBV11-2	CASRQGYYGYTF	TGTGCCAGCAGACAGGGGTACTATGGCTACACCTTC
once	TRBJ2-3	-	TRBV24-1	CATSDLSATTSTDTQYF	TGTGCCACCAGTGATTTGTCCGCGACAACTAGCACAGATACGCAGTATTTT
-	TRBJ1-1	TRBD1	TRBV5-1	CASSVGTESTEAFF	TGCGCCAGCAGCGTCGGGACAGAGAGCACTGAAGCTTTCTTT
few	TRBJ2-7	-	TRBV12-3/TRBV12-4	CASSTSGSRSSYEQYF	TGTGCCAGCAGTACGTCAGGGTCCCGGAGCTCCTACGAGCAGTACTTC
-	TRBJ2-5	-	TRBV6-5	CASSHQGKVAAQETQYF	TGTGCCAGCAGTCACCAAGGGAAGGTAGCGGCTCAAGAGACCCAGTACTTC
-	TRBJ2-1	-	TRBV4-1	CASSLERASYNEQFF	TGCGCCAGCAGCCTTGAGCGGGCTTCCTACAATGAGCAGTTCTTC
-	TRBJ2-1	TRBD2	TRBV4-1	CASSHEYGTSGSSYNEQFF	TGCGCCAGCAGCCATGAATACGGGACTAGCGGAAGCTCCTACAATGAGCAGTTCTTC
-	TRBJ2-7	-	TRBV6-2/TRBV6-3	CASGGNSYEQYF	TGTGCCAGCGGGGGTAATTCCTACGAGCAGTACTTC
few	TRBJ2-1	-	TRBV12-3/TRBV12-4	CASSLQVGDEQFF	TGTGCCAGCAGTTTACAAGTGGGGGATGAGCAGTTCTTC
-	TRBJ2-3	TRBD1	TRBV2	CASSDWTGGLDTQYF	TGTGCCAGCAGCGACTGGACAGGGGGCTTAGATACGCAGTATTTT
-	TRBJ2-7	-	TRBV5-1	CASSTDLGEQYF	TGCGCCAGCAGCACGGACTTGGGGGAGCAGTACTTC
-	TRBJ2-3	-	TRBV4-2	CASSPAGTLNGGATQYF	TGTGCCAGCAGCCCCGCCGGGACCCTCAATGGCGGAGCTACGCAGTATTTT
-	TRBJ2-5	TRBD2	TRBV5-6	CASSWGLAGVETQYF	TGTGCCAGCAGCTGGGGACTAGCGGGAGTAGAGACCCAGTACTTC
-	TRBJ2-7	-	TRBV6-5	CASRQSSLRYEQYF	TGTGCCAGCAGACAATCGTCCCTCCGCTACGAGCAGTACTTC
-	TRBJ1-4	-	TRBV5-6	CASSFGREGEKLFF	TGTGCCAGCAGCTTTGGCAGGGAAGGCGAAAAACTGTTTTTT
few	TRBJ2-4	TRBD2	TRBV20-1	CSARATSVSIQYF	TGCAGTGCTAGAGCCACTAGCGTTAGCATTCAGTACTTC
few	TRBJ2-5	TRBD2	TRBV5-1	CASSPTSGYQETQYF	TGCGCCAGCAGCCCGACTAGCGGGTACCAAGAGACCCAGTACTTC
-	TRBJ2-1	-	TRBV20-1	CSAGPVRSGPYNEQFF	TGCAGTGCTGGACCGGTTCGGAGCGGGCCCTACAATGAGCAGTTCTTC
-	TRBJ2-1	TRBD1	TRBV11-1	CASSSRDRGSNEQFF	TGTGCCAGCAGCTCCCGGGACAGGGGTTCTAATGAGCAGTTCTTC
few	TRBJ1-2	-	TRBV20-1	CSARDLGGTGFGYTF	TGCAGTGCTAGAGATCTTGGAGGGACCGGGTTTGGCTACACCTTC
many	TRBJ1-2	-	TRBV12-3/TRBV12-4	CASSPGYGYTF	TGTGCCAGCAGTCCCGGCTATGGCTACACCTTC
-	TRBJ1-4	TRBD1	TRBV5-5	CASSLQGTGGEKLFF	TGTGCCAGCAGCTTGCAAGGGACAGGGGGTGAAAAACTGTTTTTT
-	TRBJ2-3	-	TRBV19	CASGMGERDTQYF	TGTGCCAGTGGCATGGGGGAGAGAGATACGCAGTATTTT
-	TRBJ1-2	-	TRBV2	CASSEALDSNYGYTF	TGTGCCAGCAGTGAAGCGCTTGACAGTAACTATGGCTACACCTTC
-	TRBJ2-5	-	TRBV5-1	CASREGVQGQETQYF	TGCGCCAGCAGGGAGGGCGTACAGGGCCAAGAGACCCAGTACTTC
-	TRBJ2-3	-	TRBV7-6	CASSFLGSDTQYF	TGTGCCAGCAGCTTTTTGGGGTCAGATACGCAGTATTTT
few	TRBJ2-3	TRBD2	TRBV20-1	CSALLAGGTDTQYF	TGCAGTGCTCTTCTAGCGGGAGGAACAGATACGCAGTATTTT
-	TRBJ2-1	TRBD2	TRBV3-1	CASSQEGSPGTSGSNEQFF	TGTGCCAGCAGCCAAGAGGGCTCCCCCGGGACTAGCGGGAGCAATGAGCAGTTCTTC
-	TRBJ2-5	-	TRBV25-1	CASSEGRGTQETQYF	TGTGCCAGCAGTGAAGGTCGGGGGACTCAAGAGACCCAGTACTTC
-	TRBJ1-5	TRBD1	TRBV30	CAWSADRGNQPQHF	TGTGCCTGGAGCGCGGACAGGGGAAATCAGCCCCAGCATTTT
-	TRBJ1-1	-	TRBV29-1	CSVGRGRGMNTEAFF	TGCAGCGTGGGAAGGGGACGTGGGATGAACACTGAAGCTTTCTTT
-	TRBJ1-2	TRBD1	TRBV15	CATSRSPGQDNYGYTF	TGTGCCACCAGCAGATCCCCGGGACAGGATAACTATGGCTACACCTTC
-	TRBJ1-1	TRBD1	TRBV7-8	CASSPNRTGNTEAFF	TGTGCCAGCAGCCCAAACAGGACAGGGAACACTGAAGCTTTCTTT